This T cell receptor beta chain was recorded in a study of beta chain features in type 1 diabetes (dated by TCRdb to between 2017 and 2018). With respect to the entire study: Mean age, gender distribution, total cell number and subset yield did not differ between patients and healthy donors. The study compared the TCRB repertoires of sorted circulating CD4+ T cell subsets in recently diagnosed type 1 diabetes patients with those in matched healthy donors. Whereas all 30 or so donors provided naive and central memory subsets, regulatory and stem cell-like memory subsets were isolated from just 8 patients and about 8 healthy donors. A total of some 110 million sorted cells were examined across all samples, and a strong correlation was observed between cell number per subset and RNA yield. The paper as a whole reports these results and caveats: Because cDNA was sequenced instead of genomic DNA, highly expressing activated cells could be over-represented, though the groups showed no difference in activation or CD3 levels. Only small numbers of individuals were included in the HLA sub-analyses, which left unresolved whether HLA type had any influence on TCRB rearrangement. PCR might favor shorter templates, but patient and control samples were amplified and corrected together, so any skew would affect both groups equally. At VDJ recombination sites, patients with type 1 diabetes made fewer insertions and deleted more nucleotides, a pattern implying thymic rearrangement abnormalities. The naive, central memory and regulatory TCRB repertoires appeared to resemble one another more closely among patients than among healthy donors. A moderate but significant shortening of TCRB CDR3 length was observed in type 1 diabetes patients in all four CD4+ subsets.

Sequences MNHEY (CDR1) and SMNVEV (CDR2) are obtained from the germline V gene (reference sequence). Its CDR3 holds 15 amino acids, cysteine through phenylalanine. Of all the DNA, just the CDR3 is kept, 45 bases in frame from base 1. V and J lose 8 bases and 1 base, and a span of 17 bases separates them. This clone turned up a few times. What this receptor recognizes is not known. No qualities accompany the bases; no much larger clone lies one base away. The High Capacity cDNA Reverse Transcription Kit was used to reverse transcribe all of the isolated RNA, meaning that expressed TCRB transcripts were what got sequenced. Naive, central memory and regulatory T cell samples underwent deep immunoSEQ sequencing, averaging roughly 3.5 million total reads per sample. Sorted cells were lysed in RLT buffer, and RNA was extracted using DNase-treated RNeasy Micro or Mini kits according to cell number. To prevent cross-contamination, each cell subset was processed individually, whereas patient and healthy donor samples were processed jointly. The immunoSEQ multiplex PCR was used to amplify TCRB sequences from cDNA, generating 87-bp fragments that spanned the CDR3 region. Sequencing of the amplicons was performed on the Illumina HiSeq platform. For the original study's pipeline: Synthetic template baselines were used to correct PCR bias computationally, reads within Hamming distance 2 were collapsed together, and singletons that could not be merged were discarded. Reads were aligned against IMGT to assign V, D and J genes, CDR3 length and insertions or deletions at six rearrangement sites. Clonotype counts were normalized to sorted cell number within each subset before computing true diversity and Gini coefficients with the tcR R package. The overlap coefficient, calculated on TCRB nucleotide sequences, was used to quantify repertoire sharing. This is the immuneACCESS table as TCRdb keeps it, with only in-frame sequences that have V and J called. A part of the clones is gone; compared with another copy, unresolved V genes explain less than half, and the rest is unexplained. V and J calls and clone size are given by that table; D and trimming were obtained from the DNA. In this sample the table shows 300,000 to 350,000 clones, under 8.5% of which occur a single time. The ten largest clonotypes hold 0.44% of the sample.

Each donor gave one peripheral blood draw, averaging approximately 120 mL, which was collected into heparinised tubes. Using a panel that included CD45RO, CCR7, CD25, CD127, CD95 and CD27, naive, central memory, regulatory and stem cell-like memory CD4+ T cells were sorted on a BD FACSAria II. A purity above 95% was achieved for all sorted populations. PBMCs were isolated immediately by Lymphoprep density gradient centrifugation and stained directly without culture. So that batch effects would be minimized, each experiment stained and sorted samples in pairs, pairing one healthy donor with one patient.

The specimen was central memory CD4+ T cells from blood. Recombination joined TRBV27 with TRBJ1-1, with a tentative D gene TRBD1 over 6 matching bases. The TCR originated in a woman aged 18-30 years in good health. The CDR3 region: CASFPWQGRNTEAFF. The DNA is TGTGCCAGCTTCCCTTGGCAGGGGAGGAACACTGAAGCTTTCTTT.